This entry concerns a single T cell receptor beta chain. Its antigen is currently unknown. A single record per CDR3 protein comes from TCRdb applying MiXCR to the 5' RACE reads. The data show around 70,000 distinct CDR3 sequences, 15% to 19% seen once. The source of the sample is a study of early T cells in non-severe SARS-CoV-2 infection. About the study: Chains were not paired, and sequencing was done on bulk RNA from unsorted whole blood.

Study results and caveats: VDJdb matching skewed toward anti-spike CD8 responses, missing private and CD4 specificities.

The CDR3 spans 15 residues. Germline values: CDR1 LNHDA, CDR2 SQIVND (reference sequence). The V end lost 3 bases, the J end lost 1 base, and 7 bases lay between the germline ends. Source material: whole blood. J is TRBJ2-6 and V is TRBV19; D remains unclear. This TCR was recovered from an adult who was a healthcare worker with PCR-confirmed SARS-CoV-2 infection or an uninfected control (not recorded which). The CDR3: CASSMGGSGANVLTF. CDR3 coding DNA: TGTGCCAGTAGTATGGGCGGTTCTGGGGCCAACGTCCTGACTTTC.